What follows are 5 T cell receptor beta chains derived from one specimen sequenced in a study of blood T cells in healthy people across ages. The authors ran a second PCR of 7 to 11 cycles using a sample-barcoded 5' primer and a J-beta primer mix. TCRdb passed the 5' RACE reads through MiXCR, listing each CDR3 protein once. This table holds approximately 2,000,000 distinct CDR3 sequences, roughly two fifths found once. What was sequenced was blood. These receptors originate from a human donor in good health.

V usage is TRBV4-1 and J usage is TRBJ2-3; 8 nucleotides agree with TRBD2. CDR1 is MGHRA and CDR2 is YSYEKL in the germline V gene. Germline trimming cut 2 bases from V and 2 bases from J; bases unmatched to any gene: 9. CDR3 size: 17 residues. The CDR3 protein is CASSQLAGGPNTDTQYF. Written as DNA, the CDR3 is TGCGCCAGCAGCCAATTGGCGGGGGGACCCAACACAGATACGCAGTATTTT.

The V gene is TRBV6-2 or TRBV6-3, the J gene TRBJ1-5, with D uncertain. The germline V gene has CDR1 MNHEY and CDR2 SVGEGT. V lost 6 bases to trimming and J lost 3 bases, with 9 bases between them. The CDR3 is made up of 13 amino acids. CDR3 sequence (DNA): TGTGCCAGCAGCCACAGCGACAATCAGCCCCAGCATTTT. It is translated as CASSHSDNQPQHF.

This clonotype has a handful of counts. One end of the junction does not line up with germline, which may come from a read error. The J gene is TRBJ2-4, the V gene TRBV28, with D possibly being TRBD1 or TRBD2 (5 bases each). The CDR3 is made up of 13 amino acids. Per germline, CDR1 MDHEN and CDR2 SYDVKM. This CDR3 is CACSLSGADIQYF. CDR3 in DNA: TGTGCCTGCAGTTTATCCGGGGCGGACATTCAGTACTTC.

This clonotype was seen a few times. V usage is TRBV12-3 or TRBV12-4 and J usage is TRBJ1-1; D remains unclear. Between the trimmed V and J ends, which lost 1 base and 4 bases, there was a span of 13 bases. The CDR3 covers 15 residues. Written as DNA, the CDR3 is TGTGCCAGCAGTTTAGGTCCAGCTTTATTCACTGAAGCTTTCTTT. Translation gives CASSLGPALFTEAFF.

The rearrangement joins TRBV20-1 to TRBJ1-2, with no clear D. V shed 5 bases and J shed 4 bases, with 14 bases lying between them. Germline V gene sequence: CDR1 DFQATT, CDR2 SNEGSKA (reference sequence). The CDR3 spans 13 residues. The CDR3 nucleotides read TGCAGTGCTGTCACTCACGAGACCTATGGCTACACCTTC. Its translation is CSAVTHETYGYTF.